The entry below describes one T cell receptor (beta chain). Its antigen remains unknown. Losses at the gene ends were 0 bases for V and 6 bases for J; bases not matched to a gene: 7. Germline-derived CDR1 and CDR2 are LGHNA and YNFKEQ. This CDR3 is 16 amino acids long. Vbeta (60) and Jbeta (13) primers were used in the PCR. TCRdb's table, derived via immunoSEQ multiplex PCR, lists solely in-frame clones and lacks some. Among under 200,000 clones listed, nearly 80% were seen once. The sample is drawn from a study of cytomegalovirus exposure and HLA in healthy donors. Across the whole study: Previous work identified some 120 million unique TCR beta sequences from around 180 million T cells.

Whole-study results and caveats: An Asian-associated ancestry cluster reportedly showed fewer N-insertions than the approximately 700-donor mean in a later analysis. Rarity marked most TCR sequences, yet some public TCRs occurred in many donors. The listing of roughly 160 TCR beta chains classed them as cytomegalovirus-associated.

This TCR derives from a man aged 50 to 59 in good health and CMV-seropositive. Sample: PBMCs. V and J are TRBV4-2 and TRBJ2-5, with 10 bases identical to TRBD2. CDR3 sequence (DNA): TGTGCCAGCAGCCAAGATGAAGCGGGGGGGCCGAAGACCCAGTACTTC. It encodes CASSQDEAGGPKTQYF.